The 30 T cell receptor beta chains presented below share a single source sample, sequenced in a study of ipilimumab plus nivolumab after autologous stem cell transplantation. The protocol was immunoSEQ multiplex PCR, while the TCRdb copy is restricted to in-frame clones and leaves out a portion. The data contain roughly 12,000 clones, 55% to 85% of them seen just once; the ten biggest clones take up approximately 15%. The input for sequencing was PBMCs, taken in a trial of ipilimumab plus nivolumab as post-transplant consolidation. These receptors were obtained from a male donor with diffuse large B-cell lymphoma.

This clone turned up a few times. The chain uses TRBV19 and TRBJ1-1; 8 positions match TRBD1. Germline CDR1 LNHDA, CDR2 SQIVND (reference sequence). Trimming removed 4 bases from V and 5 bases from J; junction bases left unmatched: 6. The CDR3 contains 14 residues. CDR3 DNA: TGTGCCAGTAGTACAGGGGGCTGGGGAACTGAAGCTTTCTTT. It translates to CASSTGGWGTEAFF.

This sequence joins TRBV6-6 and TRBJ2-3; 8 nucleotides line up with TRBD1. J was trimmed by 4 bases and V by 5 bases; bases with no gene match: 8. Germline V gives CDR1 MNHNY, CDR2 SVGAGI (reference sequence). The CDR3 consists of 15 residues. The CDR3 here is CASSTGQGRADTQYF. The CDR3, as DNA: TGTGCCAGCAGTACCGGACAGGGTCGGGCAGATACGCAGTATTTT.

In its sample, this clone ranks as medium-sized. In nucleotides, the CDR3 is TGCGCCAGCAGCTTGGCCATATCTAGCGGGATTGGTAATGAGCAGTTCTTC. As protein: CASSLAISSGIGNEQFF. The chain employs TRBV5-1 and TRBJ2-1; 9 nucleotides agree with TRBD2. V dropped 0 bases and J dropped 7; count of bases not matched to a gene: 11. CDR1 is SGHRS, CDR2 YFSETQ, per germline. The CDR3 has 17 residues.

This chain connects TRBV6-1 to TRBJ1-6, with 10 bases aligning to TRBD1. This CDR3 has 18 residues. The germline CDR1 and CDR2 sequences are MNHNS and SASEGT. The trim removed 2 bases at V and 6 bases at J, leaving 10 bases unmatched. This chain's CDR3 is CASSERDRGPFANSPLHF. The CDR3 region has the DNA TGTGCCAGCAGTGAACGTGACAGGGGGCCTTTCGCTAATTCACCCCTCCACTTT.

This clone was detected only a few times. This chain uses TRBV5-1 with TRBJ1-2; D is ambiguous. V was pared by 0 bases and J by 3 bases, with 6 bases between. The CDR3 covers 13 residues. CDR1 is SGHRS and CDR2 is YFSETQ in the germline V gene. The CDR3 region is CASSLATDYGYTF. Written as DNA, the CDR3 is TGCGCCAGCAGCTTGGCCACAGACTATGGCTACACCTTC.

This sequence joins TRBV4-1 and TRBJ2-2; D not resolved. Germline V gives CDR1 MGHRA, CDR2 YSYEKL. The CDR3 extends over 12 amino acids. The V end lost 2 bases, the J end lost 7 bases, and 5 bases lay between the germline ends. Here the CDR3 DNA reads TGCGCCAGCAGCCAAAGTGACGGGGAGCTGTTTTTT. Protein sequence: CASSQSDGELFF.

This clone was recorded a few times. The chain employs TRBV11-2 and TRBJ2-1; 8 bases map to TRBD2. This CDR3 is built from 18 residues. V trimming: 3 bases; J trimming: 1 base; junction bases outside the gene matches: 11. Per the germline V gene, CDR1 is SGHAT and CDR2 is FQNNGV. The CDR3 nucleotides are TGTGCCAGCAGCTTGAACCAACTCCGGGGGGGTTCCTACAATGAGCAGTTCTTC. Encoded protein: CASSLNQLRGGSYNEQFF.

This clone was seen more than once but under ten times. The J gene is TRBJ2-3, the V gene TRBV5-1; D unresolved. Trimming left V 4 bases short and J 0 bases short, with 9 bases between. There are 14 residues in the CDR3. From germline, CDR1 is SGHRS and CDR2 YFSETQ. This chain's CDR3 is CASSQAISTDTQYF. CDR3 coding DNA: TGCGCCAGCAGCCAAGCGATAAGCACAGATACGCAGTATTTT.

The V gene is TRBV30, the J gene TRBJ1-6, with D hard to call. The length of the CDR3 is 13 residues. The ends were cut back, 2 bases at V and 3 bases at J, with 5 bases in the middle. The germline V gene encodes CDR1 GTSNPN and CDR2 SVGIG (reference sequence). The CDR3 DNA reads TGTGCCTGGAGTCCCAGCTATAATTCACCCCTCCACTTT. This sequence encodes CAWSPSYNSPLHF.

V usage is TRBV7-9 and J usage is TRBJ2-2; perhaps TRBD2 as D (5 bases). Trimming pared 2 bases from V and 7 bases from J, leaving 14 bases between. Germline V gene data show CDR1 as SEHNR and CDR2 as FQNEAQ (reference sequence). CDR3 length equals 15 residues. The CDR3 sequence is CASSLFLAEGGELFF. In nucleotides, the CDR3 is TGTGCCAGCAGCTTATTCCTAGCAGAAGGCGGGGAGCTGTTTTTT.

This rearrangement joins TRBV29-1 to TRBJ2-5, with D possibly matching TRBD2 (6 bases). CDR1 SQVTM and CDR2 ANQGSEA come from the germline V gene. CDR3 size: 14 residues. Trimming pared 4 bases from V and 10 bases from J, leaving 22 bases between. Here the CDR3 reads CSVAPAGGSGGQYF. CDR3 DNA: TGCAGCGTTGCCCCGGCTGGGGGTTCCGGGGGCCAGTACTTC.

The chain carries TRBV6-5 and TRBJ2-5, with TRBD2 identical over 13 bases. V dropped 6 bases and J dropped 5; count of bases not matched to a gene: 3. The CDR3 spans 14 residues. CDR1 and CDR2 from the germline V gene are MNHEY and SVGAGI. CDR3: CASRLAGGPETQYF. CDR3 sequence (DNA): TGTGCCAGCAGACTAGCGGGGGGGCCCGAGACCCAGTACTTC.

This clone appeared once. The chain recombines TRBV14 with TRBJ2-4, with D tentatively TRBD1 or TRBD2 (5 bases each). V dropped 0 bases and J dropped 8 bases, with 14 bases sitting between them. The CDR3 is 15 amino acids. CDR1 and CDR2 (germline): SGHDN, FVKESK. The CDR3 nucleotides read TGTGCCAGCAGCCAAGATTGGGGGTTGAGGGACATTCAGTACTTC. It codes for CASSQDWGLRDIQYF.

The CDR3: CASSAGTEVGNTEAFF. CDR3 in DNA: TGTGCCAGCAGTGCCGGGACCGAGGTAGGGAACACTGAAGCTTTCTTT. The V call is TRBV6-6, the J call TRBJ1-1; weak D call: TRBD1 (5 bases). CDR3 length: 16 amino acids. Germline CDR1 MNHNY, CDR2 SVGAGI (reference sequence). The V gene lost 5 bases and the J gene lost 1 base, with 17 bases spanning the gap.

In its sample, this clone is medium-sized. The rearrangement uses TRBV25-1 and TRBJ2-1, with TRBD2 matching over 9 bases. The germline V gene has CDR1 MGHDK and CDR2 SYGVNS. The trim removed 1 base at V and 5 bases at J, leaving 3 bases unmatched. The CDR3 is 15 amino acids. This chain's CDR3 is CASSESASGDNEQFF. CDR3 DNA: TGTGCCAGCAGTGAATCGGCTAGCGGGGACAATGAGCAGTTCTTC.

The CDR3 DNA reads TGTGCCAGCAGTTACGCCCAGGGTAGCGCTCTCTATGAGCAGTTCTTC. The encoded protein is CASSYAQGSALYEQFF. The gene calls are TRBV6-5 and TRBJ2-1, with D perhaps given as TRBD1 or TRBD2 (5 bases each). CDR3 size: 16 residues. The germline gives CDR1 MNHEY, CDR2 SVGAGI. Trimming took off 2 bases at V and 8 bases at J, with 19 bases between the two ends.

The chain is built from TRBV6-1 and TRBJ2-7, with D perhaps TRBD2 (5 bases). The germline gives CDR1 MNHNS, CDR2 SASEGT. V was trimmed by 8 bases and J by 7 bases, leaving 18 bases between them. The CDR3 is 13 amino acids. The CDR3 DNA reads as TGTGCCAGCGGTTTGGTAGTGCCGGGGGAGCAGTACTTC. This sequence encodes CASGLVVPGEQYF.

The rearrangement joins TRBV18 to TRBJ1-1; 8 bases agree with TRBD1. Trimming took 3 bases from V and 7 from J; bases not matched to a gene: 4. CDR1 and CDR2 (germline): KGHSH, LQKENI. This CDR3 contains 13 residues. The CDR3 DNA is TGTGCCAGCTCACCGCTCGACAGGGGTGAAGCTTTCTTT. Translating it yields CASSPLDRGEAFF.

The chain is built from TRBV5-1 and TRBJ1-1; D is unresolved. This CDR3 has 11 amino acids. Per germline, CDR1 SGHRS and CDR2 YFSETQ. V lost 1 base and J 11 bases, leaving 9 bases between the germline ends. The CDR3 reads CASSLNQRAFF. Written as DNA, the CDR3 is TGCGCCAGCAGCTTGAACCAACGGGCTTTCTTT.

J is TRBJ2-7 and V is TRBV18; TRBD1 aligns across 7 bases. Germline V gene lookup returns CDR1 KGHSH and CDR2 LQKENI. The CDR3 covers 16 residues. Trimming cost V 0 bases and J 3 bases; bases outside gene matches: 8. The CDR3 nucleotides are TGTGCCAGCTCACCACCGAGGGACAGAGGATACTACGAGCAGTACTTC. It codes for CASSPPRDRGYYEQYF.

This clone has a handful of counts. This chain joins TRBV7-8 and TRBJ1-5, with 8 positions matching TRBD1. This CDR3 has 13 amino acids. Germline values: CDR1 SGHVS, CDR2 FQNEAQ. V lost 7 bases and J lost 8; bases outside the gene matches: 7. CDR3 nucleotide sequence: TGTGCCAGCACCTCGGACAGGGTGAAGCCCCAGCATTTT. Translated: CASTSDRVKPQHF.

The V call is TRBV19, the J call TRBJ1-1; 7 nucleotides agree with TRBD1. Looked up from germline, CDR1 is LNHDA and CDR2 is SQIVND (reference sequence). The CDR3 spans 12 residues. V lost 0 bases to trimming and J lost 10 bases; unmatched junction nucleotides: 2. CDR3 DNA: TGTGCCAGTAGTATAGAGGCAGGGGGAGCTTTCTTT. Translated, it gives CASSIEAGGAFF.

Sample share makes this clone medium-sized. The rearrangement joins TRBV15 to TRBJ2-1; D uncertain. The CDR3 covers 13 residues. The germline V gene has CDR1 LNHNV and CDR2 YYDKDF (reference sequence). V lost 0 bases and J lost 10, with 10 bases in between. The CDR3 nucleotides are TGTGCCACCAGCAGAGAATGGGAAGGGGAGCAGTTCTTC. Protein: CATSREWEGEQFF.

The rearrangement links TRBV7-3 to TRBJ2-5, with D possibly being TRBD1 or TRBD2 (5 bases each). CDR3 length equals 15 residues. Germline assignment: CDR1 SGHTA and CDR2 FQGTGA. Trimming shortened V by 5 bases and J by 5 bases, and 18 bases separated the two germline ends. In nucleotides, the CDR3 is TGTGCCAGCAGCACCCCTCGGGAAGGGGTCGAGACCCAGTACTTC. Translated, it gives CASSTPREGVETQYF.

Written as DNA, the CDR3 is TGTGCCAGCAGCCACCCAAGGGGGCAAGGAACCTACGAGCAGTACTTC. This translates into CASSHPRGQGTYEQYF. V is TRBV5-6 and J is TRBJ2-7; 7 bases are shared with TRBD1. The germline gives CDR1 SGHDT, CDR2 YYEEEE. The CDR3 runs 16 residues. Trimming at V came to 4 bases and at J to 2 bases, leaving 12 bases not matched to a gene.

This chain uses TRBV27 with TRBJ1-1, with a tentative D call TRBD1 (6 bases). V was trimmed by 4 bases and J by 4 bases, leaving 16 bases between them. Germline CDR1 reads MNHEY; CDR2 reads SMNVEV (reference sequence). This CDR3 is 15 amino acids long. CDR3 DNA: TGTGCCAGCAGTTCCCCCGGGGGGGCCGGCACTGAAGCTTTCTTT. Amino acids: CASSSPGGAGTEAFF.

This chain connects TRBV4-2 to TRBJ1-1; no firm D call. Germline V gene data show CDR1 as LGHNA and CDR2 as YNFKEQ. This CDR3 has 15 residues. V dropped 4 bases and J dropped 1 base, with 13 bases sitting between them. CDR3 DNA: TGTGCCAGCAGCCCGTCTGCCTGGAGGAACACTGAAGCTTTCTTT. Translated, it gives CASSPSAWRNTEAFF.

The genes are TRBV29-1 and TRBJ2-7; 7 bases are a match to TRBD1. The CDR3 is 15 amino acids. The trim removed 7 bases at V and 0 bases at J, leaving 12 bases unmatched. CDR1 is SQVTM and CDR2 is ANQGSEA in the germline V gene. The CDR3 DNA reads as TGCAGCGGAGTGGGAACCCGGGACAGCTCCTACGAGCAGTACTTC. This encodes CSGVGTRDSSYEQYF.

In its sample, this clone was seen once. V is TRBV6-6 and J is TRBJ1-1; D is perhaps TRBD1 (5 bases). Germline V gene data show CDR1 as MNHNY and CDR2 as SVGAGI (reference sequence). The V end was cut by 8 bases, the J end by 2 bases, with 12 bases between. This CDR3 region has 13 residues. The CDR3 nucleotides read TGTGCCAGCCGCCCGAGGGGAAACACTGAAGCTTTCTTT. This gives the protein CASRPRGNTEAFF.

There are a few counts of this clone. The CDR3 here is CASSLAGEGDTEAFF. The CDR3 nucleotides are TGCGCCAGCAGCTTGGCCGGGGAGGGGGACACTGAAGCTTTCTTT. This rearrangement joins TRBV5-1 to TRBJ1-1; tentatively, D is TRBD1 (6 bases). Trimming took 0 bases from V and 3 from J, leaving 12 bases between them. The CDR3 is made up of 15 amino acids. CDR1 SGHRS and CDR2 YFSETQ come from the germline V gene.